The present T cell receptor beta chain was sequenced within a study of identical twins. This clonotype was seen only a few times. A universal primer site was added by template switching, and unique molecular identifiers were carried by the cDNA. TCRdb reanalysed the 5' RACE reads using MiXCR and keeps one entry per CDR3 protein. The repertoire includes about 190,000 distinct CDR3 sequences, around a sixth of them detected once, and over 35% sits in the top ten. Healthy Caucasians made up all donors. The CDR3 spans 16 residues. V gave up 1 base and J gave up 0 bases, with 13 bases separating them. A further study also used this sample, focusing on T cells expressing NK-cell markers. That source reports: For five or six donors, the dominant NKG2C+ clonotypes made up roughly 1.0-7.0% of their CD8+ T cells.

This clonotype was obtained from a woman aged 18-29 years in good health. This chain joins TRBV12-3 or TRBV12-4 and TRBJ2-7; perhaps TRBD2 as D (6 bases). Sequences were obtained from CD8+ T cells sorted from blood. The CDR3 reads CASSLGPSESSYEQYF. DNA for the CDR3: TGTGCCAGCAGTTTAGGTCCTAGCGAGAGCTCCTACGAGCAGTACTTC.